Detailed here is one TCR beta chain. Its target is unknown. The sample belongs to a study of T cell responses to AZD1222 COVID-19 vaccine. TCRdb's table, derived via immunoSEQ multiplex PCR, lists solely in-frame clones and lacks some. This repertoire shows roughly 69,000 clones, 80% found once; its top ten account for roughly an eighth. CDR3 size: 13 residues. Per the germline V gene, CDR1 is MNHNY and CDR2 is SVGAGI (reference sequence). V shed 5 bases, J shed 4 bases, and the junction held 2 bases outside the gene matches. Study outcomes and limitations: Samples come after the peak T cell response, not at day 14. Variant regions that are unmutated are reportedly the target of nearly half of spike-specific TCRs. Donors skewed white British and female; clonal diversity was possibly underestimated. The CD4 TCRs associated with vaccination extended across spike and predominated at 160-218 and 743-854.

The chain couples TRBV6-6 to TRBJ1-5; 7 bases are a match to TRBD1. This TCR was sampled from an adult who received the AZD1222 COVID-19 vaccine. The sequenced sample was peripheral blood, obtained 28 days after the second AZD1222 dose. The CDR3 reads CASSAQGNQPQHF. The CDR3 DNA reads as TGTGCCAGCAGTGCACAGGGGAATCAGCCCCAGCATTTT.